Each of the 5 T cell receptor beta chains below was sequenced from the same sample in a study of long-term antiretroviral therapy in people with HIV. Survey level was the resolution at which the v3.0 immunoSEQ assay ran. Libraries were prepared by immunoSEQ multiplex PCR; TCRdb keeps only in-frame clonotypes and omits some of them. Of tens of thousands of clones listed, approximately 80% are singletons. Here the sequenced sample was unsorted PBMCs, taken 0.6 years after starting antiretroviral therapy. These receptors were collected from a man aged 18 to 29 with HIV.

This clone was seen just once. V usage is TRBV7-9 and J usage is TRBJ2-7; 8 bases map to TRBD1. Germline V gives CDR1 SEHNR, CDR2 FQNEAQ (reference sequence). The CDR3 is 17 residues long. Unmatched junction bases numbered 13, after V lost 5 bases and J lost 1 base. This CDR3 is CASSLYRGTGESYEQYF. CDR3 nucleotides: TGTGCCAGCAGCCTGTACCGGGGGACAGGAGAGTCCTACGAGCAGTACTTC. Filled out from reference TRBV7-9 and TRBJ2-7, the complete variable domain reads DTGVSQNPRHKITKRGQNVTFRCDPISEHNRLYWYRQTLGQGPEFLTYFQNEAQLEKSRLLSDRFSAERPKGSFSTLEIQRTEQGDSAMYLCASSLYRGTGESYEQYFGPGTRLTVT.

CDR3 amino acids: CASSTTSGRSMETQYF. The CDR3 DNA reads as TGTGCCAGTAGTACGACTAGCGGGAGGTCTATGGAGACCCAGTACTTC. The V call is TRBV19, the J call TRBJ2-5, with 13 bases lining up with TRBD2. V was clipped by 4 bases and J by 5 bases; unmatched bases: 7. Germline loops: CDR1 LNHDA, CDR2 SQIVND (reference sequence). The CDR3 sequence is 16 residues long.

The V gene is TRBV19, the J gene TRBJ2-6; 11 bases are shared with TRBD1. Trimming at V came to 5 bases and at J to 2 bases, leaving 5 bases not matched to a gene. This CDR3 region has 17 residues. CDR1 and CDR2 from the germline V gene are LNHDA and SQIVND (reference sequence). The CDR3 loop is CASSPGTGGAGANVLTF. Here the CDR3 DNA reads TGTGCCAGTAGTCCCGGGACAGGGGGAGCTGGGGCCAACGTCCTGACTTTC.

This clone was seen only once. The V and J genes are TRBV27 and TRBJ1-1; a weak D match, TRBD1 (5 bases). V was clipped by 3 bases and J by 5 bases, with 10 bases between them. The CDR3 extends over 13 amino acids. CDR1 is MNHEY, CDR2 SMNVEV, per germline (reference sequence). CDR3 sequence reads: CASSLGRGTEAFF. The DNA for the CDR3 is TGTGCCAGCAGTTTGGGGCGTGGGACTGAAGCTTTCTTT.

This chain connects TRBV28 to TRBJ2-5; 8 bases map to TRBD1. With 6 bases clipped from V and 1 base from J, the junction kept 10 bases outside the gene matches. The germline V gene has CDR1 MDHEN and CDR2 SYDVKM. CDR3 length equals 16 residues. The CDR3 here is CASSSTDRGRQETQYF. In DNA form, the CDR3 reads TGTGCCAGCAGCAGCACTGACAGGGGCCGCCAAGAGACCCAGTACTTC.